What follows are 32 T cell receptor beta chains derived from one specimen sequenced in a study of T-cell reconstitution after alpha-beta-depleted transplantation in children. Using unique molecular identifiers, the investigators prepared the TCRbeta library. MiXCR, applied by TCRdb to the PCR reads, yields one record per CDR3 protein. Among hundreds of thousands of distinct CDR3 sequences listed, over 10% were seen once. The source material was PBMCs, sampled before TCRalphabeta/CD19-depleted stem cell transplant. These receptors were collected from a girl aged 2 to 10 with congenital amegakaryocytic thrombocytopenia, due to receive a stem cell transplant.

This clonotype was found many times. The V call is TRBV20-1, the J call TRBJ2-7; 7 nucleotides agree with TRBD2. CDR3 size: 15 residues. The J segment lost 0 bases and the V segment lost 1 base, leaving 6 bases of the junction unmatched. In germline, CDR1 is DFQATT, CDR2 SNEGSKA (reference sequence). CDR3 nucleotides: TGCAGTGCTAGAGTCTTAGCGGGTAACTCCTACGAGCAGTACTTC. It is translated as CSARVLAGNSYEQYF.

This clonotype was picked up many times. V usage is TRBV5-1 and J usage is TRBJ2-3; 11 nucleotides line up with TRBD2. The CDR3 contains 16 residues. The V gene's germline CDR1 is SGHRS and CDR2 YFSETQ. J lost 4 bases, V lost 0 bases, and 4 bases had no gene match. CDR3 loop: CASSLGGLADPDTQYF. The CDR3, as DNA: TGCGCCAGCAGCTTGGGGGGACTAGCGGACCCAGATACGCAGTATTTT.

A few counts support this clonotype. The chain couples TRBV7-3 to TRBJ2-3; tentatively, D is TRBD2 (6 bases). This CDR3 has 16 residues. Germline CDR1 is SGHTA and CDR2 is FQGTGA. V lost 0 bases, J lost 5 bases, and 15 bases lay in between. CDR3 loop: CASSLTLTSYVDTQYF. The DNA of the CDR3 is TGTGCCAGCAGCTTAACTCTGACTAGTTACGTAGATACGCAGTATTTT. Supplemented by reference TRBV7-3 and TRBJ2-3, the full variable domain reads GAGVSQTPSNKVTEKGKYVELRCDPISGHTALYWYRQSLGQGPEFLIYFQGTGAADDSGLPNDRFFAVRPEGSVSTLKIQRTERGDSAVYLCASSLTLTSYVDTQYFGPGTRLTVL.

This clonotype showed up many times. The V and J genes are TRBV28 and TRBJ1-2; D unresolved. Trimming removed 4 bases from V and 1 base from J, with 13 bases in between. Per germline, CDR1 MDHEN and CDR2 SYDVKM. The CDR3 is 15 residues long. The CDR3 here is CASSSPRVFNYGYTF. CDR3 sequence (DNA): TGTGCCAGCAGTTCACCTCGGGTCTTTAACTATGGCTACACCTTC.

This rearrangement joins TRBV20-1 to TRBJ2-3, with D perhaps TRBD2 (6 bases). Trimming removed 1 base from V and 2 bases from J, with 19 bases in between. This CDR3 is 17 amino acids long. CDR1 and CDR2 (germline): DFQATT, SNEGSKA (reference sequence). CDR3 coding DNA: TGCAGTGCTAGAGTGGTCTTGAGCGGGTCCGCCACAGATACGCAGTATTTT. Protein product: CSARVVLSGSATDTQYF.

This clonotype was found many times. The chain is built from TRBV27 and TRBJ2-1, with 7 bases fitting TRBD2. The CDR3 totals 15 residues. The germline V gene encodes CDR1 MNHEY and CDR2 SMNVEV (reference sequence). V trimming: 8 bases; J trimming: 7 bases; junction bases outside the gene matches: 14. CDR3 nucleotides: TGTGCCAGCCGCGTGTTAGCGGGTTCGGGGAATGAGCAGTTCTTC. It is translated as CASRVLAGSGNEQFF.

This sequence joins TRBV18 and TRBJ2-5; D remains unclear. The V and J ends lost 2 bases and 3 bases respectively, with 10 bases between them. The CDR3 runs 14 residues. Germline CDR1 reads KGHSH; CDR2 reads LQKENI. In nucleotides, the CDR3 is TGTGCCAGCTCACCAGGTGCCGTAGAAGAGACCCAGTACTTC. This translates into CASSPGAVEETQYF.

This clonotype turned up a few times. The J gene is TRBJ2-5, the V gene TRBV6-1; 10 bases are a match to TRBD2. The CDR3 has 13 residues. J gave up 5 bases and V 10 bases, and 7 bases lay outside the gene matches. Germline V lookup: CDR1 MNHNS, CDR2 SASEGT. In DNA form, the CDR3 reads TGTGCCATCGACGTAGCGGGAGGCGAGACCCAGTACTTC. This gives the protein CAIDVAGGETQYF.

This clonotype appeared many times. The rearrangement links TRBV6-5 to TRBJ2-7, with 10 bases that match TRBD2. Germline trimming cut 6 bases from V and 1 base from J; bases unmatched to any gene: 6. This CDR3 comprises 15 residues. Germline V gene sequence: CDR1 MNHEY, CDR2 SVGAGI. The CDR3 reads CASRALAGVSYEQYF. The CDR3 bases are TGTGCCAGCAGAGCCCTAGCGGGAGTGTCCTACGAGCAGTACTTC.

This clonotype was seen many times. CDR3 in DNA: TGTGCCAGCAGTCTGATCCCACTTTCTAGCACAGATACGCAGTATTTT. Its protein is CASSLIPLSSTDTQYF. This chain joins TRBV6-1 and TRBJ2-3; D not certain. The CDR3 runs to 16 residues. Looked up from germline, CDR1 is MNHNS and CDR2 is SASEGT. The V end was cut by 5 bases, the J end by 0 bases, with 15 bases between.

The J gene is TRBJ2-3, the V gene TRBV7-9; tentative D call: TRBD1 (6 bases). V was cut by 4 bases and J by 3 bases, with 17 bases left in between. Germline V gene lookup returns CDR1 SEHNR and CDR2 FQNEAQ (reference sequence). This CDR3 has 16 amino acids. CDR3 region: CASSSQSQGTTDTQYF. The CDR3 DNA reads as TGTGCCAGCAGCTCCCAATCACAGGGTACGACAGATACGCAGTATTTT.

The chain combines TRBV3-1 with TRBJ2-1, with D unresolved. The CDR3 runs 13 residues. Germline loops: CDR1 LGHDT, CDR2 YNNKEL (reference sequence). V was clipped by 7 bases and J by 6 bases, with 13 bases between them. The DNA for the CDR3 is TGTGCCAGCACCGACGAAGGGTTCAATGAGCAGTTCTTC. This translates into CASTDEGFNEQFF.

This chain links TRBV21-1 with TRBJ2-7; no check of the table's D call, TRBD1, against the DNA was made. TRBV21-1 is described as a pseudogene. The CDR3 contains 15 residues. CDR3 sequence: CASSKEAGQTYEQYF. The DNA of the CDR3 is TGTGCCAGCAGCAAAGAGGCAGGACAGACCTACGAGCAGTACTTC.

The V and J genes are TRBV12-3 or TRBV12-4 and TRBJ2-1, with D uncertain. CDR3 size: 15 residues. V lost 3 bases and J 2 bases, leaving 11 bases between the germline ends. CDR3 coding DNA: TGTGCCAGCAGTTTGGTTCTAGAGCCCTACAATGAGCAGTTCTTC. Protein product: CASSLVLEPYNEQFF.

The table lists this clonotype with many counts. The genes are TRBV4-1 and TRBJ2-1, with a possible D match to TRBD2 (5 bases). Trimming took off 5 bases at V and 0 bases at J, with 14 bases between the two ends. Looked up from germline, CDR1 is MGHRA and CDR2 is YSYEKL. The CDR3 is made up of 16 amino acids. The CDR3 bases are TGCGCCAGCAGCGACCAGTTAGGGAGCTCCTACAATGAGCAGTTCTTC. Protein product: CASSDQLGSSYNEQFF.

This clonotype was counted a few times. The V call is TRBV5-5, the J call TRBJ2-3; the D is unclear. This CDR3 spans 15 amino acids. Germline assignment: CDR1 SGHKS and CDR2 YYEKEE (reference sequence). Trimming cost V 0 bases and J 0 bases, with 8 bases left between them. Here the CDR3 DNA reads TGTGCCAGCAGCTTGGGGGTCTCTAGCACAGATACGCAGTATTTT. This encodes CASSLGVSSTDTQYF.

The genes are TRBV4-1 and TRBJ2-7, with 7 bases matching TRBD1. CDR3 length: 14 residues. V trimming: 3 bases; J trimming: 4 bases; junction bases outside the gene matches: 6. CDR1 and CDR2 from the germline V gene are MGHRA and YSYEKL. The CDR3 bases are TGCGCCAGCAGCCACCGGGACAGAGTATACGAGCAGTACTTC. It yields the protein CASSHRDRVYEQYF.

This clonotype was detected ten times or more. V and J are TRBV20-1 and TRBJ2-7, with 9 bases fitting TRBD1. The V gene end was trimmed by 4 bases and the J gene end by 0 bases; junction bases not matched to a gene: 7. This CDR3 is built from 15 residues. Germline lookup yields CDR1 DFQATT and CDR2 SNEGSKA (reference sequence). The CDR3 coding sequence is TGCAGTGCTACCTTCGGGACAGGGCACTCCTACGAGCAGTACTTC. It yields the protein CSATFGTGHSYEQYF.

The V call is TRBV15, the J call TRBJ2-3, with D perhaps TRBD2 (6 bases). The CDR3 is made up of 17 amino acids. Germline V gene data show CDR1 as LNHNV and CDR2 as YYDKDF (reference sequence). The germline V and J ends were trimmed by 3 bases and 5 bases, with 21 bases remaining between them. This chain's CDR3 is CATSRGDSGAPGDTQYF. The CDR3 DNA sequence: TGTGCCACCAGCAGGGGTGATAGCGGAGCCCCGGGAGATACGCAGTATTTT.

This clonotype was observed many times. The rearrangement joins TRBV7-2 to TRBJ1-5; tentative D call: TRBD1 (5 bases). This CDR3 is built from 17 residues. Germline V gene data show CDR1 as SGHTA and CDR2 as FQGNSA. Trimming left V 0 bases short and J 2 bases short, with 14 bases between. CDR3 DNA: TGTGCCAGCAGCTTAGCACCTCAATTGGGGGGCAATCAGCCCCAGCATTTT. Amino acids: CASSLAPQLGGNQPQHF.

This clonotype has at least ten counts. The V call is TRBV5-1, the J call TRBJ2-1; TRBD2 might be the D (7 bases). The CDR3 has 14 amino acids. The germline V gene has CDR1 SGHRS and CDR2 YFSETQ. Trimming stripped 4 bases from V and 4 bases from J, with 12 bases between. The CDR3 spells CASSKGGNYNEQFF. In DNA form, the CDR3 reads TGCGCCAGCAGCAAGGGGGGGAATTACAATGAGCAGTTCTTC.

This clonotype was counted at least ten times. The chain employs TRBV20-1 and TRBJ2-1; 8 nucleotides agree with TRBD2. Germline-derived CDR1 and CDR2 are DFQATT and SNEGSKA (reference sequence). This CDR3 has 12 residues. V shed 3 bases, J shed 8 bases, and the junction held 3 bases outside the gene matches. The CDR3 nucleotides are TGCAGTGCTAGCGGGAGGGACGATGAGCAGTTCTTC. This translates into CSASGRDDEQFF.

The J gene is TRBJ2-3, the V gene TRBV7-8; perhaps TRBD2 as D (7 bases). Germline V gives CDR1 SGHVS, CDR2 FQNEAQ. The CDR3 is 18 amino acids. The V end was cut by 5 bases, the J end by 6 bases, with 27 bases between. CDR3 sequence: CASSIRGAGWSGGDTQYF. In DNA, the CDR3 is TGTGCCAGCAGCATCCGGGGGGCCGGTTGGAGTGGGGGTGATACGCAGTATTTT.

This clonotype was observed a handful of times. The chain recombines TRBV20-1 with TRBJ2-1; 9 bases match TRBD2. Germline assignment: CDR1 DFQATT and CDR2 SNEGSKA (reference sequence). The CDR3 sequence is 20 residues long. Losses at the gene ends were 1 base for V and 1 base for J; bases not matched to a gene: 17. CDR3: CSARGVAGALTVLSYNEQFF. The CDR3, as DNA: TGCAGTGCTAGAGGGGTAGCGGGAGCTCTAACCGTTCTTTCCTACAATGAGCAGTTCTTC.

This clonotype has ten or more counts. This chain links TRBV29-1 with TRBJ2-1, with 7 bases lining up with TRBD2. Trimming removed 2 bases from V and 5 bases from J; junction bases left unmatched: 9. The length of the CDR3 is 15 residues. The V gene's germline CDR1 is SQVTM and CDR2 ANQGSEA. The CDR3 reads CSVERWLAEDNEQFF. CDR3 coding DNA: TGCAGCGTTGAACGGTGGCTAGCGGAGGACAATGAGCAGTTCTTC.

This clonotype was seen more than once but under ten times. This rearrangement joins TRBV6-2 or TRBV6-3 to TRBJ2-5, with 8 nucleotides matching TRBD2. This CDR3 region has 13 residues. Germline V gene data show CDR1 as MNHEY and CDR2 as SVGEGT. V trimming: 8 bases; J trimming: 2 bases; junction bases outside the gene matches: 4. Here the CDR3 DNA reads TGTGCCAGCCAACTAGCGGAGCAAGAGACCCAGTACTTC. Amino acids: CASQLAEQETQYF.

This clonotype was counted a few times. The J gene is TRBJ2-4, the V gene TRBV12-3 or TRBV12-4; perhaps TRBD2 as D (5 bases). The CDR3 is 14 residues long. Trimming shortened V by 7 bases and J by 8 bases, and 18 bases separated the two germline ends. CDR3 bases: TGTGCCAGCAATTCCCCCGAGGGCATGTACATTCAGTACTTC. Amino acid sequence: CASNSPEGMYIQYF.

This clonotype was detected a few times. This sequence joins TRBV6-2 or TRBV6-3 and TRBJ2-3, with a tentative D call TRBD1 (6 bases). V lost 2 bases and J 1 base, leaving 10 bases between the germline ends. The germline V gene encodes CDR1 MNHEY and CDR2 SVGEGT. This CDR3 spans 15 amino acids. This chain's CDR3 is CASSYDRPGTDTQYF. The DNA of the CDR3 is TGTGCCAGCAGTTACGACAGGCCTGGCACAGATACGCAGTATTTT.

The V gene is TRBV28, the J gene TRBJ2-7; the D gene is possibly TRBD2 (7 bases). V gave up 5 bases and J gave up 5 bases, with 22 bases separating them. Per germline, CDR1 MDHEN and CDR2 SYDVKM. The CDR3 covers 16 residues. DNA of the CDR3: TGTGCCAGCAGTCCTTCTGCGGGGGCGGACGTCCACGAGCAGTACTTC. Amino acid sequence: CASSPSAGADVHEQYF.

There are many counts of this clonotype. CDR3 in DNA: TGTGCCAGCAGGGACTCAGGGATCTCTGGAAACACCATATATTTT. The encoded protein is CASRDSGISGNTIYF. This chain connects TRBV6-5 to TRBJ1-3; a weak D match, TRBD1 (5 bases). Trimming took off 6 bases at V and 0 bases at J, with 12 bases between the two ends. Germline V lookup: CDR1 MNHEY, CDR2 SVGAGI. This CDR3 contains 15 residues.

J is TRBJ2-3 and V is TRBV7-6; no definite D call. This CDR3 region has 12 residues. V dropped 8 bases and J dropped 6 bases, with 12 bases sitting between them. Per germline, CDR1 SGHVS and CDR2 FNYEAQ. For the CDR3, the DNA is TGTGCCAGCGGGGATCCCCCGGATACGCAGTATTTT. Its translation: CASGDPPDTQYF.

This clonotype was observed at least ten times. The chain is built from TRBV7-9 and TRBJ2-2, with 10 bases matching TRBD1. V lost 3 bases to trimming and J lost 4 bases; unmatched junction nucleotides: 8. CDR1 and CDR2 (germline): SEHNR, FQNEAQ (reference sequence). This CDR3 is 17 amino acids long. The DNA of the CDR3 is TGTGCCAGCAGCTTCTTTCCGGGACAGGGGAGCACCGGGGAGCTGTTTTTT. Translated: CASSFFPGQGSTGELFF.